Included here is one T cell receptor (beta chain) sequence, with context. Its target is unknown. J was trimmed by 7 bases and V by 4 bases; bases with no gene match: 10. The V gene's germline CDR1 is SGDLS and CDR2 YYNGEE. CDR3 length: 15 amino acids. The data were taken from a study of cytotoxic CD8 clonotypes in ibrutinib-treated CLL. Overall study context: Among the samples, the mean was roughly 260,000 productive templates and 85,000 to 100,000 productive rearrangements.

Study results and limitations: Clonality, elevated at ibrutinib response, dropped back toward baseline at progression.

Researchers set a sequencing depth target of 1 in 200,000 to 1 in 1 million T cells. Sequencing used immunoSEQ multiplex PCR; TCRdb keeps in-frame clones, though not all of them. The sample consists of about 27,000 clones, around 63% of them appearing once. The source of roughly 2 micrograms of genomic DNA for TCR beta libraries was cryopreserved PBMCs. The chain employs TRBV9 and TRBJ2-7; 11 bases align to TRBD2. The sample here was PBMCs, taken after 24 months of ibrutinib treatment. This receptor was identified in a human donor with chronic lymphocytic leukemia. The CDR3 region has the DNA TGTGCCAGCAGCCCGAGGGTAGCGGGGGGGTATGAGCAGTACTTC. Protein product: CASSPRVAGGYEQYF.